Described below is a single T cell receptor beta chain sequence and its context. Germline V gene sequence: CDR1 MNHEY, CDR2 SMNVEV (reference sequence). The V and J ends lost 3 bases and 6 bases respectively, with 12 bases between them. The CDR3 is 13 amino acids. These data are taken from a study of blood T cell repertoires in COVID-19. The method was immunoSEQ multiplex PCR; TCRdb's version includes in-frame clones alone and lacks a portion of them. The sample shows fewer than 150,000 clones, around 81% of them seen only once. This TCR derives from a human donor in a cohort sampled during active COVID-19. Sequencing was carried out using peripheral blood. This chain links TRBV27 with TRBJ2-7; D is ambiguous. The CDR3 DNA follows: TGTGCCAGCAGTTTTCACTCGAGAAGCGAGCAGTACTTC. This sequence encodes CASSFHSRSEQYF.